This T cell receptor beta chain was found in a study of CD8 T cells in Susac syndrome. RNA totalling roughly 0.45 to 1 ug underwent reverse transcription with random hexamers. Using its own MiXCR run on the immunoSEQ multiplex PCR reads, TCRdb lists one record per CDR3 protein. Of some 300,000 distinct CDR3 sequences in the sample, approximately 85% were seen once. The ends lost 3 bases at V and 3 bases at J; junction bases unmatched: 5. This CDR3 region has 14 residues. Germline loops: CDR1 MNHEY, CDR2 SMNVEV (reference sequence). This sequence was found in a human donor with multiple sclerosis. The chain carries TRBV27 and TRBJ2-7; the match to TRBD1 covers 7 bases. Sequences were obtained from CD8+ T cells from PBMCs. DNA of the CDR3: TGTGCCAGCAGTTTTCAGGGGGAGAGCTACGAGCAGTACTTC. Translating it yields CASSFQGESYEQYF.